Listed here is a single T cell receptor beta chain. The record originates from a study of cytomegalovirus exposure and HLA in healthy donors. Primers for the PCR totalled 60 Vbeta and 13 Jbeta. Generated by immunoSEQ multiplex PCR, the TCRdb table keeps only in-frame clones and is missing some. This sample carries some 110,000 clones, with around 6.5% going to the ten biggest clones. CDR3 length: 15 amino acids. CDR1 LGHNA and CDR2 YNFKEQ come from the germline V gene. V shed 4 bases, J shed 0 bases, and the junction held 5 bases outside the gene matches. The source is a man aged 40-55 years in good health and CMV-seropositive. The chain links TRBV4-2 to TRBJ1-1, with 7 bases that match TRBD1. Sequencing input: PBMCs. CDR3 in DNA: TGTGCCAGCAGCCTGGACGGACAGGTGAACACTGAAGCTTTCTTT. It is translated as CASSLDGQVNTEAFF.